This T cell receptor beta chain is drawn from a study of cytomegalovirus exposure and HLA in healthy donors. Study-wide points: Follow-up analysis seemed to connect common viral pathogens with several of the most significant clusters identified. High specificity and sensitivity for cytomegalovirus status were reported for the classifier.

Worth noting for this clone: Antigen unknown.

Both 60 Vbeta primers and 13 Jbeta primers went into the PCR. Here immunoSEQ multiplex PCR was the method, and the copy in TCRdb shows in-frame clones only, minus some. The table has 150,000 to 200,000 clones, more than 65% seen once. CDR3 length: 15 residues. With 0 bases removed from V and 0 bases from J, the gap between germline ends came to 4 bases. Germline V lookup: CDR1 SGHRS, CDR2 YFSETQ. The source is a woman in her 30s in good health and CMV-seropositive. The genes are TRBV5-1 and TRBJ1-6; D is unresolved. The specimen was PBMCs. DNA of the CDR3: TGCGCCAGCAGCTTGGACGGCTCCTATAATTCACCCCTCCACTTT. This gives the protein CASSLDGSYNSPLHF.